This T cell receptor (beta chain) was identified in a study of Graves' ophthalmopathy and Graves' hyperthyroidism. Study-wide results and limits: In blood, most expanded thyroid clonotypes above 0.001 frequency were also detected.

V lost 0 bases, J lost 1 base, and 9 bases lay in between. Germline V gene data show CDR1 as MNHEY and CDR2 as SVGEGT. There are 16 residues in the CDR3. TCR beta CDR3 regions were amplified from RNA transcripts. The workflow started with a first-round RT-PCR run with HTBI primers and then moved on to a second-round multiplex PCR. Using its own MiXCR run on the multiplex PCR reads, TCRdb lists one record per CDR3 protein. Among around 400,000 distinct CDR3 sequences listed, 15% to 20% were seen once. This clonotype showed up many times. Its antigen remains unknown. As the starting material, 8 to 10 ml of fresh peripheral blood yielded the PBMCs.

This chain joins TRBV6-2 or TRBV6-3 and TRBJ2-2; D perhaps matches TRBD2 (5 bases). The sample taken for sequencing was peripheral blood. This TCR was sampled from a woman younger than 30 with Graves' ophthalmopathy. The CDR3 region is CASSYSRRLNTGELFF. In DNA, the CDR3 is TGTGCCAGCAGTTACTCTCGGAGGTTGAACACCGGGGAGCTGTTTTTT.